A single sample is the source of the 2 T cell receptor beta chains below, sequenced in a study of regulatory T cells in long-lasting Graves disease (dated by TCRdb to about 2021). The time point label on this specimen signifies: persistent/refractory GD, antithyroid drugs over 5 years with positive TRAb. For both TCR sequencing and RNA sequencing, RNA was extracted from PBMCs in TRIzol. Receptor amplification or capture employed multiplex PCR. The instrument was an Illumina HiSeq 4000. CDR3 regions were amplified by Arm-PCR with iRepertoire HTBI primers to construct TCR beta libraries. TCRdb handled the public reads itself, with Q25 trimming in fastp and clone calling in MiXCR, and kept productive beta chains. Identical CDR3 proteins give one entry, which carries the most common genes and DNA. The sample includes 250,000 to 300,000 distinct CDR3 sequences, with 20% to 25% observed a single time. Of the sample, about 56% is held by the ten largest clones.

The input for sequencing was peripheral blood mononuclear cells (PBMCs), taken when the disease was refractory, from a patient treated with antithyroid drugs. These receptors all stem from a female donor with Graves disease.

This clonotype was observed a handful of times. This chain links TRBV6-5 with TRBJ2-3; D is tentatively TRBD1 or TRBD2 (5 bases each). Trimming pared 0 bases from V and 5 bases from J, leaving 12 bases between. The CDR3 covers 15 residues. In germline, CDR1 is MNHEY, CDR2 SVGAGI. CDR3 sequence: CASSYSGGVEDTQYF. The CDR3 DNA reads as TGTGCCAGCAGTTACTCTGGGGGAGTAGAAGATACGCAGTATTTT.

Notes on this clonotype: A much larger clone sits a single nucleotide away, making a read error possible. The V gene is TRBV6-1, the J gene TRBJ2-2, with D tentatively TRBD2 (5 bases). This CDR3 has 14 residues. Germline lookup yields CDR1 MNHNS and CDR2 SASEGT. CDR3 residues: CASLDSLVTGKLFF. CDR3 DNA: TGTGCCAGTTTGGACTCCCTCGTGACCGGGAAGCTGTTTTTT.